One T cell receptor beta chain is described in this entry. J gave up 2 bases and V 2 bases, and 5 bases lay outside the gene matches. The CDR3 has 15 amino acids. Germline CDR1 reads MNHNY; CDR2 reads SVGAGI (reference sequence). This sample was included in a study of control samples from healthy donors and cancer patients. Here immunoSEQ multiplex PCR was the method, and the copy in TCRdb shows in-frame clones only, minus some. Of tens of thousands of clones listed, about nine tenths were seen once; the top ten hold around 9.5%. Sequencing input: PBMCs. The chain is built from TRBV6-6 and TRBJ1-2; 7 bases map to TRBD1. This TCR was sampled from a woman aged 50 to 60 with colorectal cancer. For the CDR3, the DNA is TGTGCCAGCAGTTACAGACAGGGATCGAACTATGGCTACACCTTC. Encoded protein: CASSYRQGSNYGYTF.